These T cell receptor beta chains were read from a single sample in a study of T-cell reconstitution after alpha-beta-depleted transplantation in children. TCRdb fed the PCR reads into MiXCR, producing one record per CDR3 protein. This sample has around 580,000 distinct CDR3 sequences, with roughly 23% found just once. Sequences were derived from PBMCs, mostly from graft donor cells, sampled 360 days after TCRalphabeta/CD19-depleted stem cell transplant. Receptors were obtained from a boy less than two years old who had a stem cell transplant for acute myeloid leukemia, so the T cells may come from the graft donor. The CDR3 runs from the conserved cysteine through the conserved F or W. Each record gives: clone size, V gene, D gene, J gene, CDR3 protein, CDR3 DNA. The D gene is left open where the match is weak. Clone size is given for some rows only: seen once, a few or many times, or a class if the clone is expanded.

-	TRBV9	TRBD2	TRBJ2-1	CASSVQTSGGFEQFF	TGTGCCAGCAGCGTGCAGACTAGCGGGGGATTTGAGCAGTTCTTC
-	TRBV5-8	-	TRBJ2-1	CASRGADEQFF	TGTGCCAGCAGGGGGGCGGATGAGCAGTTCTTC
-	TRBV20-1	-	TRBJ2-1	CSARVIPGGTLNEQFF	TGCAGTGCTAGAGTCATACCAGGGGGGACGTTGAATGAGCAGTTCTTC
-	TRBV20-1	-	TRBJ1-5	CSARVFDRSQPQHF	TGCAGTGCTAGAGTCTTTGACAGGTCACAGCCCCAGCATTTT
many	TRBV7-2	-	TRBJ2-5	CASNVQAEETQYF	TGTGCCAGCAATGTCCAGGCGGAAGAGACCCAGTACTTC
-	TRBV28	-	TRBJ2-3	CASSFPPRKPSTDTQYF	TGTGCCAGCAGTTTCCCCCCGAGGAAACCTAGCACAGATACGCAGTATTTT
-	TRBV9	-	TRBJ1-1	CASSFIQGPGTEAFF	TGTGCCAGCAGCTTCATACAGGGCCCGGGCACTGAAGCTTTCTTT
many	TRBV12-3/TRBV12-4	-	TRBJ1-3	CASSLGAGSGNTIYF	TGTGCCAGCAGTTTGGGCGCCGGCTCTGGAAACACCATATATTTT
-	TRBV4-2	-	TRBJ2-1	CASSLTLTDDLYNEQFF	TGTGCCAGCAGCCTCACACTGACAGACGACTTGTACAATGAGCAGTTCTTC
-	TRBV28	-	TRBJ1-2	CASSRGGTNYGYTF	TGTGCCAGCAGTCGGGGGGGTACTAACTATGGCTACACCTTC
-	TRBV20-1	TRBD1	TRBJ1-4	CSARQGEKLFF	TGCAGTGCCAGACAGGGGGAAAAACTGTTTTTT
many	TRBV25-1	-	TRBJ1-6	CASAGGGIGSPLHF	TGTGCCAGCGCCGGGGGAGGGATAGGTTCACCCCTCCACTTT
-	TRBV7-7	TRBD1	TRBJ2-2	CASRNTGGNTGELFF	TGTGCCAGCAGAAACACAGGGGGCAACACCGGGGAGCTGTTTTTT
many	TRBV5-5	TRBD2	TRBJ2-1	CASSFITSGVGNEQFF	TGTGCCAGCAGCTTCATCACTAGCGGGGTGGGGAATGAGCAGTTCTTC
many	TRBV20-1	-	TRBJ2-7	CSASPSPYEQYF	TGCAGTGCCTCCCCCAGCCCCTACGAGCAGTACTTC
many	TRBV20-1	-	TRBJ2-1	CSADTVVAGGYSYNEQFF	TGCAGTGCCGACACCGTTGTTGCTGGGGGCTACTCCTACAATGAGCAGTTCTTC
many	TRBV29-1	-	TRBJ1-2	CSVPKLGGYTF	TGCAGCGTTCCCAAACTTGGTGGCTACACCTTC
-	TRBV30	TRBD1	TRBJ2-1	CAWGRGQGLEDEQFF	TGTGCCTGGGGGAGGGGACAGGGTCTTGAGGATGAGCAGTTCTTC
-	TRBV15	-	TRBJ1-5	CATSRDREGGQPQHF	TGTGCCACCAGCAGAGATCGGGAGGGCGGTCAGCCCCAGCATTTT
-	TRBV3-1	-	TRBJ2-5	CASSHPGTVQETQYF	TGTGCCAGCAGCCATCCCGGGACTGTCCAAGAGACCCAGTACTTC
many	TRBV5-1	TRBD2	TRBJ2-5	CASSLVVAGADPQETQYF	TGCGCCAGCAGCTTGGTGGTAGCGGGGGCCGATCCCCAAGAGACCCAGTACTTC
-	TRBV7-9	-	TRBJ1-5	CASSLSSSNQPQHF	TGTGCCAGCAGCTTATCCTCTAGCAATCAGCCCCAGCATTTT